This is a list of T cell receptor beta chains from one sample in a study of human T cells and chemical hapten exposure. TCRdb re-called the RACE reads with MiXCR, one entry per CDR3 protein. The top ten clones hold 0.9% to 1.5% of a sample with around 300,000 distinct CDR3 sequences, just under 8% of them seen once. Material: whole blood, obtained in connection with sensitization to the hapten diphenylcyclopropenone (DPC). All receptors come from a man between 18 and 29 years old with alopecia areata. Some clones in this sample may be carry-over from other donors' samples. Each CDR3 is given with its conserved first and last residue. D genes are given only for firm matches. Size values are once, few and many counts, or a class for expanded clones, and some rows have none.

j_gene,d_gene,abundance,v_gene,CDR3nt,CDR3aa
TRBJ2-1,TRBD2,few,TRBV5-1,TGCGCCAGCACGAAAAGACTAGCGGGAACCTCTTTTCACAATGAGCAGTTCTTC,CASTKRLAGTSFHNEQFF
TRBJ1-3,NA,few,TRBV7-9,TGTGCCAGCAGCCCGAACTACCTGACAAACACCATATATTTT,CASSPNYLTNTIYF
TRBJ1-2,NA,few,TRBV12-3/TRBV12-4,TGTGCCAGCAGTTTTGGGCGAAGGCTCAGCTATGGCTACACCTTC,CASSFGRRLSYGYTF
TRBJ2-7,TRBD2,NA,TRBV20-1,TGCAGTGCTAGAGACGCTAGCGGGGGGCAGATCTACGAGCAGTACTTC,CSARDASGGQIYEQYF
TRBJ1-1,NA,few,TRBV6-2/TRBV6-3,TGTGCCAGCAGTTACCCGACGGGGGCTATGAACACTGAAGCTTTCTTT,CASSYPTGAMNTEAFF
TRBJ1-6,NA,NA,TRBV27,TGTGCCAGCAGTTTACAGGCCGCGTATTCACCCCTCCACTTT,CASSLQAAYSPLHF
TRBJ2-7,TRBD1,NA,TRBV12-3/TRBV12-4,TGTGCCAGCAGGGTAATGGACAGGGGATCTTACGAGCAGTACTTC,CASRVMDRGSYEQYF
TRBJ2-5,TRBD1,few,TRBV6-2/TRBV6-3,TGTGCCAGTCGCCAGGGGGCAGAGACCCAGTACTTC,CASRQGAETQYF
TRBJ2-7,NA,many,TRBV29-1,TGCAGCGTTGCCGTGGACTACCGTCGGGGCGAGCAGTACTTC,CSVAVDYRRGEQYF
TRBJ2-2,NA,NA,TRBV7-6,TGTGCCAGCAGCCCCCGTAAGGGTGTTTTGGTCCCCGGGGAGCTGTTTTTT,CASSPRKGVLVPGELFF
TRBJ2-3,NA,many,TRBV6-5,TGTGCCAGCAGTTATGACTCCTGGCCCGATACGCAGTATTTT,CASSYDSWPDTQYF
TRBJ2-7,TRBD2,once,TRBV11-2,TGTGCCTGCAGCTCCCAGCGGGGGCCTACCTACGAGCAGTACTTC,CACSSQRGPTYEQYF
TRBJ2-1,NA,many,TRBV7-9,TGTGCCAGCAGCCTCCTGAATGATGAGCAGTTCTTC,CASSLLNDEQFF
TRBJ1-5,TRBD1,few,TRBV28,TGTGCCACCCGGGACAGTTGGAATCAGCCCCAGCATTTT,CATRDSWNQPQHF
TRBJ2-1,NA,NA,TRBV13,TGTGCCAGCAGCTCACCCTTGCCGAACAGGATCTACAATGAGCAGTTCTTC,CASSSPLPNRIYNEQFF
TRBJ2-1,NA,few,TRBV15,TGTGCCACCAGCAGAACAACCTCCGACACAAACAATGAGCAGTTCTTC,CATSRTTSDTNNEQFF
TRBJ2-2,TRBD1,few,TRBV25-1,TGTGCCAGCAGTGTTAACAGGGGGCGGACCGGGGAGCTGTTTTTT,CASSVNRGRTGELFF
TRBJ2-3,NA,few,TRBV13,TGTGCCAGCAGCTTTGATAGCGAACATACGCAGTATTTT,CASSFDSEHTQYF
TRBJ2-4,TRBD2,few,TRBV20-1,TGCAGTGCTGATCTAGCGGGGATCCCCCAGGGAAACATTCAGTACTTC,CSADLAGIPQGNIQYF
TRBJ2-1,TRBD1,few,TRBV5-5,TGTGCCAGCAGCTATCGGGACAGTCTCAATGAGCAGTTCTTC,CASSYRDSLNEQFF
TRBJ1-2,NA,NA,TRBV6-5,TGTGCCAGCTCCATTGGCCCGTTATCCCGCTATGGCTACACCTTC,CASSIGPLSRYGYTF
TRBJ2-6,TRBD1,few,TRBV27,TGTGCCAGCAGTCTCATAACAGGGGGCTCCATGCTCTCTGGGGCCAACGTCCTGACTTTC,CASSLITGGSMLSGANVLTF
TRBJ2-1,TRBD2,many,TRBV7-3,TGTGCCAGCAGCTTAGTTCCAGCGGGGGTTTACAATGAGCAGTTCTTC,CASSLVPAGVYNEQFF
TRBJ2-1,TRBD2,few,TRBV7-7,TGTGCCAGCAGCTTAGATCCGCCTAGCGGGGGTAATGAGCAGTTCTTC,CASSLDPPSGGNEQFF
TRBJ1-2,NA,few,TRBV24-1,TGTGCCACCAGTGGGACAGCGATTGGCTACACCTTC,CATSGTAIGYTF
TRBJ1-5,NA,NA,TRBV20-1,TGCAGTGCTAGAGGCTACAGTATAAGCAATCAGCCCCAGCATTTT,CSARGYSISNQPQHF
TRBJ2-3,NA,NA,TRBV20-1,TGCAGTGCTCACACGACGGGACTCACAGATACGCAGTATTTT,CSAHTTGLTDTQYF
TRBJ1-1,NA,NA,TRBV20-1,TGCAGTGCTGGTGACAGGAGGATGATGAACACTGAAGCTTTCTTT,CSAGDRRMMNTEAFF
TRBJ1-2,NA,many,TRBV5-1,TGCGCCAGCAGCTTGGGTCAGACCACTAACTATGGCTACACCTTC,CASSLGQTTNYGYTF
TRBJ2-7,NA,many,TRBV20-1,TGCAGTGGGCAGCGTTATTGGAAAAACTCCTACGAGCAGTACTTC,CSGQRYWKNSYEQYF
TRBJ2-1,NA,many,TRBV3-1,TGTGCCAGCGGTATTGAGCAGTTCTTC,CASGIEQFF
TRBJ1-2,TRBD1,few,TRBV29-1,TGCAGCGTTGAGCGGACAGGGGGCTCTTCCCACTATGGCTACACCTTC,CSVERTGGSSHYGYTF